The clone carrying this TCR beta chain is a singleton in its sample. It was during active infection that Seattle patients were enrolled and then longitudinally followed. These data are taken from a study of blood T cell repertoires in COVID-19. At the level of the study: Samples representing acute and convalescent COVID-19 were sourced from the United States, Italy and Spain. From T cells, B-cell-depleted T cells, or PBMCs came the material, which was cDNA or gDNA.

Per the germline V gene, CDR1 is SGHRS and CDR2 is YFSETQ. With V trimmed by 8 bases and J by 4 bases, 12 bases remained unmatched. The CDR3 spans 15 residues. Authors' analysis steps: By means of reference gene primer amplification, nucleated cell counts were estimated. Libraries were prepared by immunoSEQ multiplex PCR; TCRdb keeps only in-frame clonotypes and omits some of them. Clone size and the V and J calls come from that table; the DNA yielded D and trimming. The data contain 300,000 to 400,000 clones, almost 90% of them singletons. This chain joins TRBV5-1 and TRBJ1-1; 9 nucleotides line up with TRBD1. Sequencing was done on a sample of peripheral blood. This TCR was sampled from a woman aged 30 to 39 with COVID-19, enrolled during active disease. The CDR3 spells CASRWSTGGVTEAFF. CDR3 in DNA: TGCGCCAGTAGGTGGAGTACAGGGGGCGTCACTGAAGCTTTCTTT.